The sequence of this TCR beta chain was determined in a study of shared clonotypes between healthy human individuals. Broader study findings: Blood was the only sampled material, and tissue repertoires likely differ. Among donors, clonotype sharing was expected to be affected by sequencing depth.

Comment on this clone: Its target is unknown.

The CDR3 runs to 11 residues. Deletions cut 4 bases from V and 6 bases from J, with 7 bases between. Germline V gene data show CDR1 as MNHEY and CDR2 as SVGAGI. Positively selected for CCR7, the CD45RO-negative cells used as naive CD8 cells excluded terminally differentiated effector memory CD45RA+ cells. All the donors were Caucasian adults who lived in Nashville, Tennessee. Authors' data handling: Filtering differed since immunoSEQ provided only junctions, with no quality scores. The repertoire was sequenced with immunoSEQ multiplex PCR; TCRdb's copy has only in-frame clones and lacks some. The DNA gave D and trimming, while V, J and clone size come from that table. The table has under 2,000,000 clones, 85% to 95% seen once.

This receptor was taken from a man aged 18 to 29 in good health. The sequencing input was naive CD8+ T cells sorted from blood. This chain connects TRBV6-5 to TRBJ2-7; weak D call: TRBD1 (5 bases). The CDR3 reads CASSWGSEQYF. DNA of the CDR3: TGTGCCAGCAGTTGGGGCTCCGAGCAGTACTTC.